Listed below are T cell receptor beta chains from one sample, sequenced in a study of T cell repertoires and Cas9 in healthy adults. The method was immunoSEQ multiplex PCR; TCRdb's version includes in-frame clones alone and lacks a portion of them. The sample contains fewer than 25,000 clones, about 90% of which appear only once. The sample taken for sequencing was CD4+ effector T cells (CD127+, CD25-, CD137-, CD154-) from PBMCs; culture status not recorded. These receptor sequences come from a human donor in good health. Each CDR3 is given with its conserved first and last residue. The order of the fields is V gene, J gene, D gene, clone size, CDR3 protein, CDR3 DNA. A D gene is named only where the DNA matches it firmly. Clone size appears in some rows only: once, few, many, or a class for an expanded clone.

>TRBV5-1|TRBJ2-6|.|.
CASSLGEVPGANVLTF
TGCGCCAGCAGCTTGGGCGAGGTGCCCGGGGCCAACGTCCTGACTTTC
>TRBV4-1|TRBJ2-1|TRBD2|.
CASSQGRGGPIEQFF
TGCGCCAGCAGCCAAGGACGGGGGGGACCAATCGAGCAGTTCTTC
>TRBV5-4|TRBJ1-2|TRBD1|.
CASSLEEGALYGYTF
TGTGCCAGCAGCTTGGAGGAGGGGGCCCTTTATGGCTACACCTTC
>TRBV5-1|TRBJ2-5|.|.
CASSLIAAGETQYF
TGCGCCAGCAGCTTGATAGCCGCCGGGGAGACCCAGTACTTC
>TRBV4-2|TRBJ1-2|TRBD1|.
CASSRGTETNYGYTF
TGTGCCAGCAGCCGTGGGACAGAGACTAACTATGGCTACACCTTC
>TRBV7-2|TRBJ1-1|.|.
CASSLIGEAFF
TGTGCCAGCAGCTTGATAGGGGAAGCTTTCTTT
>TRBV9|TRBJ1-5|TRBD1|few
CASSPGQVGQPQHF
TGTGCCAGCAGCCCCGGACAGGTCGGTCAGCCCCAGCATTTT
>TRBV7-8|TRBJ1-1|.|once
CASSLARGNTEAFF
TGTGCCAGCAGCTTAGCACGGGGGAACACTGAAGCTTTCTTT
>TRBV18|TRBJ1-2|TRBD1|.
CASSRQQGDYGYTF
TGTGCCAGCTCACGGCAACAGGGGGACTATGGCTACACCTTC
>TRBV9|TRBJ1-1|TRBD1|few
CASSVGVGQGAPEAFF
TGTGCCAGCAGCGTGGGTGTAGGACAGGGGGCTCCTGAAGCTTTCTTT
>TRBV19|TRBJ2-7|TRBD2|few
CASSAGASGTVGQYF
TGTGCCAGTAGTGCTGGGGCTAGCGGGACCGTGGGGCAGTACTTC
>TRBV27|TRBJ2-1|TRBD2|.
CASSLGGDPVYNEQFF
TGTGCCAGCAGTTTAGGGGGGGACCCTGTGTACAATGAGCAGTTCTTC
>TRBV5-6|TRBJ1-3|.|.
CASSLFPDRPGNTIYF
TGTGCCAGCAGCTTATTTCCCGACAGACCCGGAAACACCATATATTTT
>TRBV13|TRBJ2-7|TRBD1|.
CASSLSGVLGQPYEQYF
TGTGCCAGCAGCTTAAGTGGCGTTTTGGGACAGCCCTACGAGCAGTACTTC
>TRBV11-3|TRBJ2-1|TRBD2|.
CASSLEGGRGGDEQFF
TGTGCCAGCAGCTTAGAAGGGGGGCGGGGGGGCGATGAGCAGTTCTTC
>TRBV5-1|TRBJ1-6|.|.
CASSLETDTNSPLHF
TGCGCCAGCAGCTTAGAAACGGACACTAATTCACCCCTCCACTTT
>TRBV11-2|TRBJ2-7|.|once
CASSLATGRYEQYF
TGTGCCAGCAGCTTAGCGACAGGGAGGTACGAGCAGTACTTC
>TRBV6-6|TRBJ1-2|.|.
CASSYPGQNYGYTF
TGTGCCAGCAGTTATCCTGGACAGAACTATGGCTACACCTTC
>TRBV28|TRBJ1-6|TRBD1|.
CASSLSGTGESPLHF
TGTGCCAGCAGTTTATCCGGGACAGGGGAATCACCCCTCCACTTT
>TRBV5-1|TRBJ2-3|TRBD1|.
CASSLAFGQGLTDTQYF
TGCGCCAGCAGCTTGGCCTTTGGACAGGGGTTGACAGATACGCAGTATTTT
>TRBV29-1|TRBJ2-1|TRBD1|.
CSVGRRDRSYNEQFF
TGCAGCGTGGGGCGCCGGGACAGGTCCTACAATGAGCAGTTCTTC
>TRBV19|TRBJ2-3|.|.
CASSIQGNTDTQYF
TGTGCCAGTAGTATCCAGGGGAACACAGATACGCAGTATTTT
>TRBV7-2|TRBJ2-3|.|.
CASSSDYSTDTQYF
TGTGCCAGCAGCTCGGACTATAGCACAGATACGCAGTATTTT
>TRBV7-3|TRBJ2-3|.|once
CASSSGVGDTQYF
TGTGCCAGCAGCTCCGGAGTTGGAGATACGCAGTATTTT
>TRBV4-1|TRBJ2-3|.|.
CASSQVGRRITDTQYF
TGCGCCAGCAGCCAAGTGGGCAGGAGAATCACAGATACGCAGTATTTT
>TRBV5-1|TRBJ1-1|.|.
CASSSGLGVGTEAFF
TGCGCCAGCAGCTCGGGGCTGGGCGTTGGGACTGAAGCTTTCTTT
>TRBV6-6|TRBJ1-4|TRBD1|.
CASSYFDRGSNEKLFF
TGTGCCAGCAGTTACTTCGACAGGGGCTCTAATGAAAAACTGTTTTTT
>TRBV7-2|TRBJ2-7|TRBD2|.
CASSLPGGYEQYF
TGTGCCAGCAGCCTACCGGGAGGCTACGAGCAGTACTTC
>TRBV7-8|TRBJ2-1|TRBD2|.
CASSARRVAGYNEQFF
TGTGCCAGCAGCGCTCGGAGGGTAGCGGGATACAATGAGCAGTTCTTC
>TRBV28|TRBJ2-6|TRBD1|.
CASTWGQGRPGANVLTF
TGTGCCAGCACCTGGGGACAGGGAAGGCCTGGGGCCAACGTCCTGACTTTC
>TRBV7-9|TRBJ2-4|TRBD2|.
CASSLVGLDGNIQYF
TGTGCCAGCAGCTTAGTAGGACTAGATGGGAACATTCAGTACTTC
>TRBV5-6|TRBJ2-1|.|.
CASSLSRGNNYNEQFF
TGTGCCAGCAGCTTGAGTCGGGGGAATAACTACAATGAGCAGTTCTTC
>TRBV6-5|TRBJ2-7|.|.
CASYRQYNNEQYF
TGTGCCAGCTATCGACAGTACAACAACGAGCAGTACTTC
>TRBV27|TRBJ1-3|TRBD1|.
CASSSRQGAGNTIYF
TGTGCCAGCAGTTCACGACAGGGGGCCGGAAACACCATATATTTT
>TRBV7-8|TRBJ2-5|.|.
CASSPERSPGQTQYF
TGTGCCAGCAGCCCCGAGAGGAGTCCCGGGCAGACCCAGTACTTC
>TRBV2|TRBJ2-5|.|.
CASRITETQYF
TGTGCCAGCAGGATTACAGAGACCCAGTACTTC
>TRBV21-1|TRBJ1-6|.|.
CASSKERTYNSPLHF
TGTGCCAGCAGCAAAGAACGGACGTATAATTCACCCCTCCACTTT
>TRBV2|TRBJ2-3|.|.
CASSSGQTRTDTQYF
TGTGCCAGCAGCTCAGGACAAACCCGCACAGATACGCAGTATTTT
>TRBV4-2|TRBJ2-1|TRBD2|.
CASSHSVGTSGRSEQFF
TGTGCCAGCAGCCACTCAGTCGGGACTAGCGGGAGAAGTGAGCAGTTCTTC
>TRBV10-2|TRBJ1-4|.|once
CASSEYPRDGKLFF
TGCGCCAGCAGTGAATACCCCCGGGATGGAAAACTGTTTTTT
>TRBV6-6|TRBJ2-5|.|once
CASSYEGLPPQETQYF
TGTGCCAGCAGTTACGAGGGCCTACCCCCACAAGAGACCCAGTACTTC
>TRBV28|TRBJ1-5|TRBD1|.
CASSPRVGGYQPQHF
TGTGCCAGCAGTCCCCGGGTAGGGGGCTATCAGCCCCAGCATTTT
>TRBV5-1|TRBJ2-7|TRBD2|.
CASSEIAGGGLSEQYF
TGCGCCAGCAGCGAAATAGCGGGGGGAGGGTTATCCGAGCAGTACTTC
>TRBV2|TRBJ1-5|.|.
CASSEGGNQPQHF
TGTGCCAGCAGTGAGGGGGGCAATCAGCCCCAGCATTTT